This is a list of T cell receptor beta chains from one sample in a study of cytomegalovirus exposure and HLA in healthy donors. Clones were sequenced by immunoSEQ multiplex PCR, and TCRdb holds only the in-frame ones, with some missing. The sample gives 220,000 or so clones, approximately 78% of which show up once; around 4% is in the top ten. Sequenced material: PBMCs. Receptors originate from a male donor in good health and CMV-seronegative. Each CDR3 is given with its conserved first and last residue. For some rows the clone size is stated as once, few or many, or as a class when expanded; others skip it.

clone size: NA; V gene: TRBV9; CDR3 protein: CASSVGLAGLNEQFF
clone size: NA; V gene: TRBV9; CDR3 protein: CASSPQGHSYNEQFF
clone size: few; V gene: TRBV19; CDR3 protein: CASGGRGTEAFF
clone size: NA; V gene: TRBV28; CDR3 protein: CASSTQGVYGYTF
clone size: NA; V gene: TRBV27; CDR3 protein: CASGLAGETEQFF
clone size: NA; V gene: TRBV4-1; CDR3 protein: CASSQVEGHQNSPLHF
clone size: NA; V gene: TRBV19; CDR3 protein: CASRDRGPNEQFF
clone size: NA; V gene: TRBV4-1; CDR3 protein: CASSLADFDATQYF
clone size: NA; V gene: TRBV6-1; CDR3 protein: CASSALTSGQETQYF
clone size: NA; V gene: TRBV28; CDR3 protein: CASTIAGAGTDTQYF
clone size: few; V gene: TRBV2; CDR3 protein: CASGQGANTEAFF